The source of this T cell receptor (beta chain) is a study of OX40 agonist ivuxolimab in advanced cancers. In the case of this clone: Its target is unknown. This sample includes further DNA sequences coding for the same CDR3.

V lost 7 bases to trimming and J lost 3 bases, with 15 bases between them. The CDR3 has 14 residues. Per the germline V gene, CDR1 is SEHNR and CDR2 is FQNEAQ (reference sequence). Produced via immunoSEQ multiplex PCR; TCRdb's table is partial and in-frame only. The sample shows roughly 110,000 clones, approximately 90% of them seen only once. Regarding the study as a whole: CD8+ T cells averaged more expanded clones than CD4+.

The clonotype comes from an adult with an advanced solid tumor such as melanoma, head and neck, liver or kidney cancer. The chain employs TRBV7-9 and TRBJ1-2, with D perhaps matching TRBD1 (5 bases). The material sequenced was CD4+ or CD8+ T cells sorted from blood, taken in a trial of the OX40 agonist ivuxolimab. The CDR3 DNA reads as TGTGCCAGCACCCGAGGGGTCGGGGACTATGGCTACACCTTC. Protein sequence: CASTRGVGDYGYTF.